One sample yielded the 11 T cell receptor beta chains listed below, sequenced in a study of blood T cell repertoires in COVID-19. Sequenced by immunoSEQ multiplex PCR; TCRdb stores in-frame clones only, minus some. The repertoire holds some 210,000 clones, with about 86% as singletons. The sample taken for sequencing was peripheral blood. The origin of the receptors is a man aged 50 to 60 with active or convalescent COVID-19.

The chain recombines TRBV28 with TRBJ1-5, with 9 bases matching TRBD1. V dropped 6 bases and J dropped 4; count of bases not matched to a gene: 7. Germline V CDR1 and CDR2: MDHEN, SYDVKM. This CDR3 region has 15 residues. CDR3 nucleotide sequence: TGTGCCAGCAGAGACGGACAGGGGTCGAATCAGCCCCAGCATTTT. Protein sequence: CASRDGQGSNQPQHF.

The J gene is TRBJ2-7, the V gene TRBV30; D is possibly TRBD1 (5 bases). The germline V and J ends were trimmed by 0 bases and 5 bases, with 11 bases remaining between them. This CDR3 has 13 residues. Germline values: CDR1 GTSNPN, CDR2 SVGIG (reference sequence). The CDR3 region is CAWSVRGSHEQYF. Written as DNA, the CDR3 is TGTGCCTGGAGTGTAAGGGGTAGCCACGAGCAGTACTTC.

This chain's CDR3 is CSVAGQGYMDGYTF. In DNA form, the CDR3 reads TGCAGCGTCGCGGGACAGGGGTACATGGATGGCTACACCTTC. V is TRBV29-1 and J is TRBJ1-2; 10 nucleotides agree with TRBD1. Germline V lookup: CDR1 SQVTM, CDR2 ANQGSEA. CDR3 length: 14 amino acids. V was pared by 6 bases and J by 6 bases, with 10 bases of the junction left unmatched.

This sequence joins TRBV30 and TRBJ1-2; D call uncertain. Germline lookup yields CDR1 GTSNPN and CDR2 SVGIG (reference sequence). Trimming pared 5 bases from V and 1 base from J, leaving 14 bases between. CDR3 size: 14 residues. CDR3 region: CAWSPHRSNYGYTF. The CDR3 nucleotides are TGTGCCTGGTCCCCCCATCGGAGTAACTATGGCTACACCTTC.

The chain employs TRBV4-1 and TRBJ1-2; 8 nucleotides agree with TRBD1. J was trimmed by 3 bases and V by 4 bases; bases with no gene match: 7. The CDR3 is 15 amino acids. Looked up from germline, CDR1 is MGHRA and CDR2 is YSYEKL. CDR3 DNA sequence: TGCGCCAGCAGCCGGACAGGGAATGGGTACTATGGCTACACCTTC. Protein product: CASSRTGNGYYGYTF.

The rearrangement links TRBV6-6 to TRBJ1-5; 8 positions match TRBD1. Germline CDR1 reads MNHNY; CDR2 reads SVGAGI (reference sequence). Trimming took 6 bases from V and 2 from J; bases not matched to a gene: 9. The CDR3 spans 16 residues. The CDR3 DNA sequence: TGTGCCAGCAGCCCCGGGACAGGAGGGGGCAATCAGCCCCAGCATTTT. Encoded protein: CASSPGTGGGNQPQHF.

The chain carries TRBV6-6 and TRBJ1-1; D is unclear. This CDR3 comprises 15 residues. V lost 0 bases, J lost 1 base, and 9 bases lay in between. Germline loops: CDR1 MNHNY, CDR2 SVGAGI (reference sequence). The CDR3 region has the DNA TGTGCCAGCAGTTACTCGAGGGCAGCGAACACTGAAGCTTTCTTT. Its protein product is CASSYSRAANTEAFF.

This sequence joins TRBV5-4 and TRBJ1-1; D remains unclear. The CDR3 consists of 13 residues. CDR1 and CDR2 (germline): SGHNT, YYREEE (reference sequence). Trimming removed 7 bases at V and 6 bases at J, with 16 bases between. CDR3 loop: CASRLLPSAEAFF. The CDR3 nucleotides are TGTGCCAGCCGTCTCTTACCGAGCGCTGAAGCTTTCTTT.

This clone was seen just once. This chain uses TRBV7-9 with TRBJ1-3; D gene unclear. The CDR3 contains 15 residues. V was clipped by 2 bases and J by 0 bases, with 8 bases between them. Germline V gene data show CDR1 as SEHNR and CDR2 as FQNEAQ (reference sequence). The CDR3 reads CASSLSPRSGNTIYF. DNA for the CDR3: TGTGCCAGCAGCTTATCTCCTCGCTCTGGAAACACCATATATTTT.

The chain joins TRBV25-1 to TRBJ2-1, with TRBD2 identical over 11 bases. Germline assignment: CDR1 MGHDK and CDR2 SYGVNS. The CDR3 spans 16 residues. V shed 5 bases and J 5 bases; nucleotides not matched to a gene: 8. The CDR3 DNA is TGTGCCAGCAGTCCCGAGGGACTAGCGGCCCACAATGAGCAGTTCTTC. It translates to CASSPEGLAAHNEQFF. Full variable domain (outside the CDR3, taken from reference TRBV25-1 and TRBJ2-1): EADIYQTPRYLVIGTGKKITLECSQTMGHDKMYWYQQDPGMELHLIHYSYGVNSTEKGDLSSESTVSRIRTEHFPLTLESARPSHTSQYLCASSPEGLAAHNEQFFGPGTRLTVL.

J is TRBJ2-2 and V is TRBV6-5; 8 bases match TRBD1. The CDR3 loop spans 15 amino acids. Germline CDR1 reads MNHEY; CDR2 reads SVGAGI. With 5 bases clipped from V and 3 bases from J, the junction kept 5 bases outside the gene matches. Here the CDR3 DNA reads TGTGCCAGCAGTCCTCTGGACAGGGACACCGGGGAGCTGTTTTTT. It is translated as CASSPLDRDTGELFF.